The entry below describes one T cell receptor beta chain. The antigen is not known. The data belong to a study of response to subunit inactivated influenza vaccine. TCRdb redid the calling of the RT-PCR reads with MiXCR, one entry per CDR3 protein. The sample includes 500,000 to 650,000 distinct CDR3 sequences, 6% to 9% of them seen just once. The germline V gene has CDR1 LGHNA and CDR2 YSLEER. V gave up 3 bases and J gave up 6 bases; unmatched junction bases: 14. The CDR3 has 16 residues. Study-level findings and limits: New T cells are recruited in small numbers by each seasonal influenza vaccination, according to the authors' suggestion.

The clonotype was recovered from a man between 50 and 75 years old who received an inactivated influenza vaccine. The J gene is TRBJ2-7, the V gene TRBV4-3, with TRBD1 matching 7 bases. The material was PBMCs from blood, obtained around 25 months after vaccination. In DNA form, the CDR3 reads TGCGCCAGCAGCCATACCCCGAAGGGGGCGCAGCTCGAGCAGTACTTC. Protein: CASSHTPKGAQLEQYF.